Here is one T cell receptor beta chain with its context. Its cognate antigen is unknown. This entry belongs to a study of shared clonotypes between healthy human individuals. Study-wide results and caveats: Against clonotypes common to all four donors, non-shared ones had lower generation probabilities.

Only in-frame clones appear in the TCRdb table, and some are missing; sequencing was by immunoSEQ multiplex PCR. The sample records roughly 380,000 clones, about 96% being singletons. The CDR3 has 15 residues. Germline trimming cut 6 bases from V and 0 bases from J; bases unmatched to any gene: 3. Germline V lookup: CDR1 MRHNA, CDR2 SNTAGT. The source material was memory CD8+ T cells sorted from blood. Noted subset: CD45RO+ cells pooled with CCR7-negative TemRA cells. The TCR originated in a man younger than 45 in good health. The chain links TRBV6-4 to TRBJ2-2, with TRBD1 matching 8 bases. CDR3 sequence: CASSQTGANTGELFF. DNA of the CDR3: TGTGCCAGCAGCCAGACAGGGGCGAACACCGGGGAGCTGTTTTTT.